The rows below give T cell receptor beta chains drawn from one sample of a study of early T cells in non-severe SARS-CoV-2 infection. MiXCR, applied by TCRdb to the 5' RACE reads, yields one record per CDR3 protein. Here the sample spans more than 20,000 distinct CDR3 sequences, 3.5% to 5.5% being singletons. The specimen was whole blood. The origin of the receptors is an adult who was a healthcare worker with PCR-confirmed SARS-CoV-2 infection or an uninfected control (not recorded which). CDR3s include the opening cysteine and the closing phenylalanine or tryptophan. D genes are given only for firm matches. Size is stated for part of the rows, as once, few or many counts, or as a class when the clone is expanded.

j_call	v_call	d_call	clone_size	cdr3_aa	cdr3_nt
TRBJ2-7	TRBV7-2	TRBD1	.	CASSSQTGGQQYF	TGTGCCAGCAGCTCTCAGACAGGGGGCCAGCAGTACTTC
TRBJ2-2	TRBV4-2	TRBD2	many	CASSRLGAGTRVTGELFF	TGTGCCAGCAGCCGCCTCGGTGCCGGGACTAGGGTCACCGGGGAGCTGTTTTTT
TRBJ1-5	TRBV7-6	.	many	CASSLAWAGNQPQHF	TGTGCCAGCAGCTTAGCGTGGGCAGGCAATCAGCCCCAGCATTTT
TRBJ1-3	TRBV28	TRBD1	many	CASTLTVAGTESYF	TGTGCCAGCACCCTTACTGTGGCGGGGACAGAATCATATTTT
TRBJ1-1	TRBV27	.	few	CASSWEGRGTEAFF	TGTGCCAGCAGTTGGGAGGGGAGGGGCACTGAAGCTTTCTTT
TRBJ2-1	TRBV20-1	TRBD2	many	CSALPSGRANEQFF	TGCAGTGCTCTACCGAGCGGGAGGGCCAATGAGCAGTTCTTC
TRBJ2-1	TRBV10-3	.	many	CAISESLVEQFF	TGTGCCATCAGTGAGTCGCTGGTTGAGCAGTTCTTC
TRBJ2-7	TRBV6-1	TRBD2	many	CASSEGTSYLSYEQYF	TGTGCCAGCAGTGAAGGGACTAGCTACCTATCTTACGAGCAGTACTTC
TRBJ1-1	TRBV7-9	TRBD1	medium-sized	CASSFTGGSTEAFF	TGTGCCAGCAGCTTTACAGGGGGCAGTACCGAAGCTTTCTTT
TRBJ1-2	TRBV7-2	.	many	CASSRGARGPLNYGYTF	TGTGCCAGCAGCCGAGGGGCTCGGGGCCCCCTTAACTATGGCTACACCTTC
TRBJ2-6	TRBV6-2/TRBV6-3	.	many	CASLQSGANVLTF	TGTGCCAGCTTACAATCTGGGGCCAACGTCCTGACTTTC
TRBJ2-2	TRBV24-1	.	few	CATSESGLLENTGELFF	TGTGCCACCAGTGAATCAGGACTGCTCGAGAACACCGGGGAGCTGTTTTTT
TRBJ1-6	TRBV2	TRBD1	many	CASSPLQGSRNSPLHF	TGTGCCAGCAGTCCATTACAGGGGTCAAGGAATTCACCCCTCCACTTT
TRBJ2-7	TRBV9	.	many	CASSVGVAELEEQYF	TGTGCCAGCAGCGTAGGGGTCGCCGAACTGGAAGAGCAGTACTTC
TRBJ2-1	TRBV11-2	.	many	CASSLGATSSYNEQFF	TGTGCCAGCAGCTTGGGTGCTACCTCATCCTACAATGAGCAGTTCTTC
TRBJ1-2	TRBV29-1	.	many	CSVVASHLSDGYTF	TGCAGCGTTGTAGCCAGCCATCTTAGTGATGGCTACACCTTC
TRBJ2-1	TRBV7-9	TRBD2	.	CASSSISGTFSYNEQFF	TGTGCCAGCAGCTCGATCAGCGGGACTTTCTCCTACAATGAGCAGTTCTTC
TRBJ2-7	TRBV10-3	.	many	CASLPDPSSYEQYF	TGTGCCTCACTCCCAGACCCGAGCTCCTACGAGCAGTACTTC
TRBJ2-7	TRBV27	.	.	CASSLSAGPYEQYF	TGTGCCAGCAGTTTATCCGCGGGGCCCTACGAGCAGTACTTC
TRBJ2-1	TRBV20-1	TRBD2	many	CSATRLAGVMGNEQFF	TGCAGTGCAACCAGACTAGCGGGAGTGATGGGGAATGAGCAGTTCTTC
TRBJ2-7	TRBV6-5	.	many	CASSYLGTSGGVQYF	TGTGCCAGCAGTTACCTCGGGACATCTGGGGGGGTGCAGTACTTC
TRBJ2-3	TRBV29-1	TRBD2	many	CSVGRREGGTDTQYF	TGCAGCGTTGGGAGAAGAGAGGGAGGGACAGATACGCAGTATTTT
TRBJ2-1	TRBV27	TRBD2	many	CASTLARTSGSNYEQFF	TGTGCCAGCACTTTAGCGAGGACTAGCGGGAGCAACTATGAGCAGTTCTTC
TRBJ2-7	TRBV19	TRBD2	many	CASSMSGTSGSYEQYF	TGTGCCAGTAGTATGTCCGGGACTAGCGGGTCGTACGAGCAGTACTTC
TRBJ2-2	TRBV30	TRBD1	many	CAWSSGGFTGELFF	TGTGCCTGGAGTTCAGGGGGTTTTACCGGGGAGCTGTTTTTT
TRBJ2-2	TRBV11-2	.	.	CASSLIPGNTGELFF	TGTGCCAGCAGCTTAATACCGGGGAACACCGGGGAGCTGTTTTTT
TRBJ2-1	TRBV5-1	TRBD2	.	CASSLTRRLADNEQFF	TGCGCCAGCAGCCTAACCCGACGACTAGCGGACAATGAGCAGTTCTTC
TRBJ2-1	TRBV7-9	TRBD1	few	CASSLASGGFYNEQFF	TGTGCCAGCAGCTTAGCGTCAGGGGGCTTTTACAATGAGCAGTTCTTC
TRBJ2-7	TRBV7-2	TRBD2	many	CASSPESSGTYEQYF	TGTGCCAGCAGCCCCGAGTCTAGCGGTACCTACGAGCAGTACTTC
TRBJ1-2	TRBV14	.	many	CASSSQMNNYGYTF	TGTGCCAGCAGTAGTCAGATGAATAACTATGGCTACACCTTC
TRBJ2-1	TRBV15	TRBD2	many	CATSRGTSYEQFF	TGTGCCACCAGCAGAGGGACTAGTTATGAGCAGTTCTTC
TRBJ2-1	TRBV27	TRBD2	many	CASSITSGRVNEQFF	TGTGCCAGCAGTATAACTAGCGGGAGGGTCAATGAGCAGTTCTTC
TRBJ1-5	TRBV6-1	TRBD1	many	CASSSLGTANNQPQHF	TGTGCCAGCAGTTCCTTAGGGACAGCGAACAATCAGCCCCAGCATTTT
TRBJ2-1	TRBV24-1	TRBD2	many	CATSDPGLAGGIEQFF	TGTGCCACCAGTGACCCGGGACTAGCGGGAGGCATTGAGCAGTTCTTC
TRBJ2-2	TRBV28	.	.	CAKPNTGELFF	TGTGCCAAACCGAACACCGGGGAGCTGTTTTTT
TRBJ2-1	TRBV20-1	.	.	CSARDLALAPRGNEQFF	TGCAGTGCTAGAGATTTGGCACTAGCCCCACGGGGGAATGAGCAGTTCTTC
TRBJ2-1	TRBV27	TRBD2	many	CASSHLAGVGNEQFF	TGTGCCAGCAGTCACCTAGCGGGAGTAGGCAATGAGCAGTTCTTC
TRBJ1-5	TRBV20-1	TRBD1	many	CSAPLSGTGGRSNQPQHF	TGCAGTGCCCCTCTTTCCGGGACAGGGGGCAGAAGCAATCAGCCCCAGCATTTT
TRBJ1-2	TRBV7-3	.	many	CASSLGRRLYGYTF	TGTGCCAGCAGCCTGGGGCGGCGACTCTATGGCTACACCTTC
TRBJ2-3	TRBV12-3/TRBV12-4	TRBD1	.	CASRSGQGLAQYF	TGTGCCAGCAGGTCGGGACAGGGTTTGGCGCAGTATTTT
TRBJ1-1	TRBV10-3	.	.	CAISEGWQEAFF	TGTGCCATCAGTGAAGGCTGGCAGGAAGCTTTCTTT